A single T cell receptor beta chain is shown here with its context. The antigen remains undetermined. Looked up from germline, CDR1 is MGHDK and CDR2 is SYGVNS. Trimming took 3 bases from V and 7 from J, leaving 12 bases between them. The CDR3 consists of 13 residues. The data derive from a study of beta chain features in type 1 diabetes. General study points: Among all four CD4+ subsets, Type 1 diabetes patients had TCRB CDR3s that were moderately but significantly shorter.

The investigators reverse transcribed all of the isolated RNA, so they sequenced expressed TCRB transcripts. Libraries were prepared by immunoSEQ multiplex PCR; TCRdb keeps only in-frame clonotypes and omits some of them. Here the sample spans some 240,000 clones, roughly 16% being singletons. This clonotype was obtained from a man aged 30-40 years with type 1 diabetes. V gene TRBV25-1 combines with J gene TRBJ1-2; D gene uncertain. What was sequenced was naive CD4+ T cells from blood. This chain's CDR3 is CASSDRESSGYTF. CDR3 sequence (DNA): TGTGCCAGCAGTGATCGGGAGTCGAGTGGCTACACCTTC.